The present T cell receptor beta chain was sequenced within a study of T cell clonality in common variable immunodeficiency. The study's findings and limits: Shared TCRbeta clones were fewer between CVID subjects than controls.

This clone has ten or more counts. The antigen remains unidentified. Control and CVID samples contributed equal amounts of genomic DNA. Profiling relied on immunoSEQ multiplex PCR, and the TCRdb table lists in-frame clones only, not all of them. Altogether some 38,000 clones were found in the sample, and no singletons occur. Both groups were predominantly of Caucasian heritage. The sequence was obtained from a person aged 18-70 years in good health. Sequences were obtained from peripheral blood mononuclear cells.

The CDR3 sequence: CASSTRGTGANVLTF. The sequenced CDR3 bases are TGTGCCAGCAGCACCCGGGGTACTGGGGCCAACGTC. V gene TRBV5-6 combines with J gene TRBJ2-6; a possible D gene is TRBD2 (5 bases). The read ends 3 residues before the CDR3 terminus; that terminus is restored from the germline J gene. There are 15 residues in the CDR3. V dropped 4 bases and J dropped 2 bases, with 10 bases sitting between them. The germline CDR1 and CDR2 sequences are SGHDT and YYEEEE.